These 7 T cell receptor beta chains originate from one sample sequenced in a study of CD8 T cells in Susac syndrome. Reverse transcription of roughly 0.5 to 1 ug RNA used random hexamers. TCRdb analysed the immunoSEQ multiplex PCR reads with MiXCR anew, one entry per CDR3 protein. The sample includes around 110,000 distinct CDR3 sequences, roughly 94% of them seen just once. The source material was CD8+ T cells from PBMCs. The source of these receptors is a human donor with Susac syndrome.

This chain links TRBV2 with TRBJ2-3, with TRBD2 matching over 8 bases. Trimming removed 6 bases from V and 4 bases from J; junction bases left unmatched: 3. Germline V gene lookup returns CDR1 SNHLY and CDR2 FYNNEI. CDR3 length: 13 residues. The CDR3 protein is CASRAGEADTQYF. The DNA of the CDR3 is TGTGCCAGCAGAGCGGGGGAAGCAGATACGCAGTATTTT. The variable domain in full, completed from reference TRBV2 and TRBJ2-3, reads EPEVTQTPSHQVTQMGQEVILRCVPISNHLYFYWYRQILGQKVEFLVSFYNNEISEKSEIFDDQFSVERPDGSNFTLKIRSTKLEDSAMYFCASRAGEADTQYFGPGTRLTVL.

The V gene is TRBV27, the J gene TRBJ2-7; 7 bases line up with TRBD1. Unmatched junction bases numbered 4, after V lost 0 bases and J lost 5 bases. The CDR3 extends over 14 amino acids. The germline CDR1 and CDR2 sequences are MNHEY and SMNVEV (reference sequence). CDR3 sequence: CASSLSTGAHEQYF. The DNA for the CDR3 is TGTGCCAGCAGTTTATCCACAGGGGCCCACGAGCAGTACTTC.

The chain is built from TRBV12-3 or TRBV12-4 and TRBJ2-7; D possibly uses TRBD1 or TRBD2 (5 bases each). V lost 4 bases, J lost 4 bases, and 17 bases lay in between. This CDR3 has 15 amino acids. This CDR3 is CASSSLGAVDYEQYF. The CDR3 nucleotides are TGTGCCAGCAGTTCCCTCGGGGCAGTCGATTACGAGCAGTACTTC.

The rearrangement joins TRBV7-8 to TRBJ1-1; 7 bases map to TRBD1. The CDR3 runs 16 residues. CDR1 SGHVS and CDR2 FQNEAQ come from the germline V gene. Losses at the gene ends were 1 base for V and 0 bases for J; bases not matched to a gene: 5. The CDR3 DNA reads TGTGCCAGCAGCTTAGGGGACAGAGCAATGAACACTGAAGCTTTCTTT. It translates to CASSLGDRAMNTEAFF.

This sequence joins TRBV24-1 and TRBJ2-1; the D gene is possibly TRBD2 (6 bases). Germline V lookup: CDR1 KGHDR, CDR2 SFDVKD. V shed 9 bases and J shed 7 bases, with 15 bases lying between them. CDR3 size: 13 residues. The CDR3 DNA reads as TGTGCCACCGCGGGGTCTCACAGGAATGAGCAGTTCTTC. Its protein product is CATAGSHRNEQFF.

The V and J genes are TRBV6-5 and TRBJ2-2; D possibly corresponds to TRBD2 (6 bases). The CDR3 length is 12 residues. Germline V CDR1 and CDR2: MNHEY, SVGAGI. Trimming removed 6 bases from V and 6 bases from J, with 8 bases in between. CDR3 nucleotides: TGTGCCAGCAGGGAGGGCCCCGGGGAGCTGTTTTTT. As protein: CASREGPGELFF.

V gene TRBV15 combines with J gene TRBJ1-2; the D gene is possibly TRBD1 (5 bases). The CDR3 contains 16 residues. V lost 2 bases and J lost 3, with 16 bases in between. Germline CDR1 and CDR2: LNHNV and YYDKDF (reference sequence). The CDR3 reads CATSRTGSEPDYGYTF. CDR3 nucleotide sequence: TGTGCCACCAGCAGAACAGGAAGCGAACCCGACTATGGCTACACCTTC.